Listed here are 19 T cell receptor beta chains from one sample, sequenced in a study of blood T cell repertoires in COVID-19. Repertoires were generated with immunoSEQ multiplex PCR, while TCRdb's copy carries only in-frame clones and drops some. The table records roughly 40,000 clones, approximately 85% of them present only once. Sequencing was performed on peripheral blood. The receptor source for this set is a human donor in a cohort sampled during active COVID-19.

This chain connects TRBV5-4 to TRBJ2-7, with 10 bases matching TRBD2. The V gene's germline CDR1 is SGHNT and CDR2 YYREEE (reference sequence). The V gene end was trimmed by 3 bases and the J gene end by 1 base; junction bases not matched to a gene: 4. CDR3 length equals 15 residues. This chain's CDR3 is CASSSRTSGSYEQYF. The CDR3, as DNA: TGTGCCAGCAGCTCTCGGACTAGCGGTTCCTACGAGCAGTACTTC.

As DNA, the CDR3 is TGTGCCAGCAGCGGGGGACTAGCGGGGGTCTCGAACATTCAGTACTTC. Its protein product is CASSGGLAGVSNIQYF. The V call is TRBV3-1 (or the pseudogene TRBV3-2), the J call TRBJ2-4, with TRBD2 matching 14 bases. CDR1 LGHDT and CDR2 YNNKEL come from the germline V gene (reference sequence). V dropped 5 bases and J dropped 7; count of bases not matched to a gene: 7. This CDR3 region has 16 residues.

V gene TRBV19 combines with J gene TRBJ2-7; maybe TRBD1 (5 bases). Germline CDR1 and CDR2: LNHDA and SQIVND (reference sequence). CDR3 size: 19 residues. V lost 3 bases to trimming and J lost 1 base, with 25 bases between them. The CDR3 protein is CASSIGVRVASSGSYEQYF. CDR3 coding DNA: TGTGCCAGTAGTATCGGAGTCAGGGTAGCTTCGTCGGGTTCCTACGAGCAGTACTTC.

The rearrangement uses TRBV7-9 and TRBJ1-2, with 8 bases identical to TRBD1. The CDR3 is 14 amino acids. Looked up from germline, CDR1 is SEHNR and CDR2 is FQNEAQ (reference sequence). J gave up 7 bases and V 1 base, and 5 bases lay outside the gene matches. The CDR3 spells CASSLGGQGVGYTF. The CDR3 DNA sequence: TGTGCCAGCAGCTTAGGAGGACAGGGCGTTGGCTACACCTTC. Based on the CDR3 plus reference TRBV7-9 and TRBJ1-2, the full variable domain is DTGVSQNPRHKITKRGQNVTFRCDPISEHNRLYWYRQTLGQGPEFLTYFQNEAQLEKSRLLSDRFSAERPKGSFSTLEIQRTEQGDSAMYLCASSLGGQGVGYTFGSGTRLTVV.

The rearrangement links TRBV4-3 to TRBJ2-1, with 8 nucleotides matching TRBD1. The CDR3 spans 15 residues. The germline CDR1 and CDR2 sequences are LGHNA and YSLEER. With V trimmed by 2 bases and J by 7 bases, 7 bases remained unmatched. The CDR3 here is CASSQSDRGGNEQFF. In DNA, the CDR3 is TGCGCCAGCAGCCAATCCGACAGGGGTGGGAATGAGCAGTTCTTC.

CDR3 in amino acids: CASSILGSGPFTEAFF. Here the CDR3 DNA reads TGTGCCAGCAGTATCCTAGGGAGCGGACCTTTCACTGAAGCTTTCTTT. The chain uses TRBV27 and TRBJ1-1, with D hard to call. Trimming cost V 5 bases and J 4 bases, with 20 bases left between them. CDR1 is MNHEY, CDR2 SMNVEV, per germline (reference sequence). The CDR3 totals 16 residues.

The J gene is TRBJ1-2, the V gene TRBV6-7, with D possibly matching TRBD1 (6 bases). TRBV6-7 is filed as an ORF, its function uncertain. The germline V and J ends were trimmed by 2 bases and 8 bases, with 15 bases remaining between them. The CDR3 has 14 amino acids. The CDR3 reads CASSYGTRMQGYTF. CDR3 sequence (DNA): TGTGCCAGCAGTTACGGGACACGTATGCAGGGCTACACCTTC.

This sequence joins TRBV27 and TRBJ1-1; a weak D match, TRBD1 (5 bases). Trimming removed 3 bases from V and 9 bases from J, with 14 bases in between. This CDR3 spans 13 amino acids. Looked up from germline, CDR1 is MNHEY and CDR2 is SMNVEV (reference sequence). CDR3 nucleotides: TGTGCCAGCAGTTTCGCAGGGCCCTCGAAAGCTTTCTTT. It is translated as CASSFAGPSKAFF.

The chain's CDR3 is CASSPGLPSDEQFF. The CDR3 region has the DNA TGTGCCAGCTCACCGGGACTCCCGTCGGATGAGCAGTTCTTC. This chain uses TRBV18 with TRBJ2-1; tentative D call: TRBD2 (6 bases). The CDR3 runs to 14 residues. V lost 3 bases and J lost 8, with 14 bases in between. From germline, CDR1 is KGHSH and CDR2 LQKENI.

In regard to this clone: The CDR3 end shows no conserved phenylalanine or tryptophan, and so a read error is likely. The limits of the CDR3 on the DNA are not certain, so only TCRdb's listed CDR3 is given. This chain uses TRBV7-9 with TRBJ2-7; the table's D gene call, TRBD1, was not cross checked with the DNA. A total of 12 residues make up the CDR3, ends included. CDR1 and CDR2 (germline): SEHNR, FQNEAQ (reference sequence). The CDR3 region is CASGPRGSLFTI.

The rearrangement uses TRBV5-1 and TRBJ1-1; D not resolved. Trimming removed 4 bases from V and 6 bases from J, with 16 bases in between. This CDR3 is built from 14 residues. CDR1 is SGHRS, CDR2 YFSETQ, per germline. Written as DNA, the CDR3 is TGCGCCAGCAGCCCCGAAGGGAGGAATCCTGAAGCTTTCTTT. Protein: CASSPEGRNPEAFF.

Note on this clone: One end of the junction fails to match germline, which may point to a read error. This chain links TRBV6-1 with TRBJ1-5, with a weak D call TRBD1 (5 bases). The CDR3 spans 13 residues. CDR1 MNHNS and CDR2 SASEGT come from the germline V gene. CDR3 sequence: CASREDSARPQHF. The CDR3 DNA is TGTGCCAGCAGGGAAGACAGTGCTCGGCCCCAGCATTTT.

The genes are TRBV19 and TRBJ1-2; tentative D call: TRBD1 (5 bases). Per germline, CDR1 LNHDA and CDR2 SQIVND (reference sequence). The CDR3 sequence is 14 residues long. V gave up 5 bases and J gave up 4 bases, with 14 bases separating them. CDR3 DNA: TGTGCCAGTAGTCAGGCCGCAGGGTCCTATGGCTACACCTTC. This translates into CASSQAAGSYGYTF.

The chain's CDR3 is CASTRRRSNTGELFF. DNA of the CDR3: TGTGCCAGCACCAGGAGGCGATCGAACACCGGGGAGCTGTTTTTT. This chain joins TRBV9 and TRBJ2-2; D perhaps matches TRBD2 (5 bases). V lost 6 bases to trimming and J lost 0 bases, with 12 bases between them. The CDR3 spans 15 residues. Per the germline V gene, CDR1 is SGDLS and CDR2 is YYNGEE.

The chain links TRBV9 to TRBJ2-3, with 9 bases identical to TRBD1. The length of the CDR3 is 15 residues. CDR1 and CDR2 from the germline V gene are SGDLS and YYNGEE. Trimming at V came to 4 bases and at J to 4 bases, leaving 7 bases not matched to a gene. The CDR3 sequence: CASSLGQGSPDTQYF. In DNA form, the CDR3 reads TGTGCCAGCAGCCTGGGACAGGGATCCCCAGATACGCAGTATTTT. The variable domain in full, with the rest retrieved from reference TRBV9 and TRBJ2-3, is DSGVTQTPKHLITATGQRVTLRCSPRSGDLSVYWYQQSLDQGLQFLIQYYNGEERAKGNILERFSAQQFPDLHSELNLSSLELGDSALYFCASSLGQGSPDTQYFGPGTRLTVL.

CDR3 DNA: TGTGCCAGCAGTTTCGCGCGGTCGAACACCGGGGAGCTGTTTTTT. It yields the protein CASSFARSNTGELFF. V is TRBV6-5 and J is TRBJ2-2; D is ambiguous. This CDR3 has 15 residues. The V end lost 4 bases, the J end lost 0 bases, and 9 bases lay between the germline ends. Germline V CDR1 and CDR2: MNHEY, SVGAGI.

This clone was detected a few times. The chain joins TRBV24-1 to TRBJ2-2; TRBD2 agrees at 10 bases. The CDR3 consists of 15 residues. V trimming: 5 bases; J trimming: 6 bases; junction bases outside the gene matches: 5. CDR1 and CDR2 from the germline V gene are KGHDR and SFDVKD. The CDR3 DNA reads as TGTGCCACCAGTGGAGTAGCGGGAGGACCCGGGGAGCTGTTTTTT. Its translation: CATSGVAGGPGELFF.

The J gene is TRBJ1-6, the V gene TRBV3-1 (or the pseudogene TRBV3-2), with 8 nucleotides matching TRBD1. In germline, CDR1 is LGHDT, CDR2 YNNKEL (reference sequence). The CDR3 spans 14 residues. The V segment lost 5 bases and the J segment 9 bases; nucleotides outside the gene matches: 6. The CDR3 DNA reads TGTGCCAGCAGCTCGGGACAGGAAAGTTCACCCCTCCACTTT. It is translated as CASSSGQESSPLHF.

This rearrangement joins TRBV6-2 or TRBV6-3 to TRBJ2-1; TRBD2 matches 14 bases. The V gene's germline CDR1 is MNHEY and CDR2 SVGEGT. V gave up 0 bases and J gave up 9 bases; unmatched junction bases: 10. There are 18 residues in the CDR3. CDR3 loop: CASSYSTGTSGSKGEQFF. The CDR3 region has the DNA TGTGCCAGCAGTTACTCAACCGGGACTAGCGGGAGTAAGGGTGAGCAGTTCTTC.